The 22 T cell receptor beta chains below come from one sample, sequenced in a study of blood T cell repertoires in COVID-19. Generated by immunoSEQ multiplex PCR, the TCRdb table keeps only in-frame clones and is missing some. The table lists approximately 220,000 clones, roughly 80% of them singletons. The specimen sequenced was peripheral blood. These receptor sequences come from a woman of 80 years or more with acute or convalescent COVID-19.

Only a few counts were recorded for this clone. The DNA of the CDR3 is TGTGCCAGCAGCTTATTTCGGGGGGCGGGTGAAAAACTGTTTTTT. Translated, it gives CASSLFRGAGEKLFF. The gene calls are TRBV7-8 and TRBJ1-4; D perhaps matches TRBD1 (6 bases). V lost 2 bases and J 7 bases, leaving 14 bases between the germline ends. Germline CDR1 and CDR2: SGHVS and FQNEAQ. This CDR3 spans 15 amino acids.

The V call is TRBV7-9, the J call TRBJ1-1; 8 bases are shared with TRBD1. Trimming cost V 3 bases and J 7 bases; bases outside gene matches: 13. The CDR3 spans 16 residues. Germline V gives CDR1 SEHNR, CDR2 FQNEAQ (reference sequence). The CDR3 is CASSFGQGITMGEAFF. The CDR3 nucleotides read TGTGCCAGCAGCTTCGGACAGGGAATAACGATGGGTGAAGCTTTCTTT.

The V call is TRBV11-2, the J call TRBJ2-3; a weak D match, TRBD2 (6 bases). This CDR3 spans 15 amino acids. Trimming stripped 3 bases from V and 6 bases from J, with 16 bases between. Germline-derived CDR1 and CDR2 are SGHAT and FQNNGV. CDR3 residues: CASSLLTGVRDTQYF. The CDR3 region has the DNA TGTGCCAGCAGCTTGTTAACGGGAGTAAGGGATACGCAGTATTTT.

This chain connects TRBV28 to TRBJ1-5, with 8 bases that match TRBD1. V was pared by 6 bases and J by 3 bases, with 4 bases of the junction left unmatched. Germline V gene sequence: CDR1 MDHEN, CDR2 SYDVKM. CDR3 length: 14 amino acids. The CDR3 reads CASRVTGVNQPQHF. CDR3 bases: TGTGCCAGCAGGGTGACAGGGGTCAATCAGCCCCAGCATTTT.

The chain recombines TRBV5-1 with TRBJ2-3, with 7 bases fitting TRBD1. The CDR3 spans 15 residues. Germline assignment: CDR1 SGHRS and CDR2 YFSETQ. J was trimmed by 0 bases and V by 4 bases; bases with no gene match: 5. CDR3 amino acids: CASSQGQTSTDTQYF. The CDR3 DNA reads TGCGCCAGCAGCCAGGGACAGACTAGCACAGATACGCAGTATTTT.

The gene calls are TRBV2 and TRBJ1-1; 8 bases line up with TRBD1. V shed 5 bases, J shed 4 bases, and the junction held 6 bases outside the gene matches. Per germline, CDR1 SNHLY and CDR2 FYNNEI. This CDR3 region has 14 residues. The chain's CDR3 is CASSSQGAGTEAFF. Written as DNA, the CDR3 is TGTGCCAGCAGTAGTCAGGGGGCGGGCACTGAAGCTTTCTTT.

V and J are TRBV5-4 and TRBJ2-7, with 13 bases identical to TRBD2. The CDR3 consists of 17 residues. With 4 bases clipped from V and 5 bases from J, the junction kept 12 bases outside the gene matches. Germline V CDR1 and CDR2: SGHNT, YYREEE (reference sequence). The CDR3 coding sequence is TGTGCCAGCAGCCGGGGACTAGCGGGGCGGGGTGGGAACGAGCAGTACTTC. Residues: CASSRGLAGRGGNEQYF.

V usage is TRBV7-3 and J usage is TRBJ2-2; 10 nucleotides match TRBD2. The junction had 11 bases not matched to a gene; V was cut back by 4 bases and J by 6 bases. This CDR3 spans 17 amino acids. Germline V lookup: CDR1 SGHTA, CDR2 FQGTGA. Here the CDR3 reads CASSSGTSAYKSGELFF. CDR3 bases: TGTGCCAGCAGCTCCGGGACTAGCGCCTATAAATCCGGGGAGCTGTTTTTT.

The gene calls are TRBV27 and TRBJ1-1; perhaps TRBD1 as D (5 bases). The germline V gene encodes CDR1 MNHEY and CDR2 SMNVEV (reference sequence). This CDR3 has 14 amino acids. The germline V and J ends were trimmed by 6 bases and 4 bases, with 15 bases remaining between them. The CDR3 sequence is CASRSRVGATEAFF. The CDR3 DNA follows: TGTGCCAGCAGGTCCAGGGTTGGGGCCACTGAAGCTTTCTTT.

The rearrangement links TRBV7-2 to TRBJ2-7; D is ambiguous. The V gene's germline CDR1 is SGHTA and CDR2 FQGNSA. This CDR3 is built from 14 residues. The V gene lost 1 base and the J gene lost 3 bases, with 10 bases spanning the gap. In DNA, the CDR3 is TGTGCCAGCAGCTTAGTAGTTTTGAGCTACGAGCAGTACTTC. Its protein is CASSLVVLSYEQYF.

The V and J genes are TRBV6-4 and TRBJ1-1, with D unresolved. The CDR3 has 13 residues. Germline V CDR1 and CDR2: MRHNA, SNTAGT. V gave up 3 bases and J gave up 3 bases, with 8 bases separating them. The CDR3 region is CASSEARDTEAFF. DNA of the CDR3: TGTGCCAGCAGTGAGGCGAGGGACACTGAAGCTTTCTTT.

V usage is TRBV19 and J usage is TRBJ1-5, with D hard to call. The CDR3 spans 15 residues. Between the trimmed V and J ends, which lost 7 bases and 0 bases, there was a span of 13 bases. Germline-derived CDR1 and CDR2 are LNHDA and SQIVND (reference sequence). CDR3 sequence: CASKDQDYSNQPQHF. The CDR3 DNA sequence: TGTGCCAGTAAGGATCAGGATTATAGCAATCAGCCCCAGCATTTT.

The rearrangement joins TRBV6-5 to TRBJ2-7; D perhaps matches TRBD1 (5 bases). CDR1 is MNHEY and CDR2 is SVGAGI in the germline V gene. The V gene lost 4 bases and the J gene lost 7 bases, with 11 bases spanning the gap. This CDR3 spans 12 amino acids. The chain's CDR3 is CASSSNSGEQYF. Written as DNA, the CDR3 is TGTGCCAGCAGTTCCAACTCAGGGGAGCAGTACTTC.

The chain is built from TRBV27 and TRBJ1-1; 8 positions agree with TRBD1. The CDR3 is made up of 13 amino acids. V shed 5 bases and J 8 bases; nucleotides not matched to a gene: 7. The germline gives CDR1 MNHEY, CDR2 SMNVEV (reference sequence). In DNA form, the CDR3 reads TGTGCCAGCAGTCCGGACAGGGCTTCGGAAGCTTTCTTT. It encodes CASSPDRASEAFF.

This chain links TRBV28 with TRBJ1-5, with TRBD1 matching 8 bases. The CDR3 extends over 14 amino acids. Germline loops: CDR1 MDHEN, CDR2 SYDVKM. This CDR3 reads CDNEGQDVNQPQHF. The CDR3 DNA reads TGTGACAACGAGGGACAGGATGTTAATCAGCCCCAGCATTTT.

The gene calls are TRBV6-4 and TRBJ2-5, with TRBD2 matching 11 bases. The V and J ends lost 6 bases and 0 bases, in that order; junction bases with no gene match: 3. CDR1 and CDR2 (germline): MRHNA, SNTAGT. CDR3 length: 15 amino acids. The CDR3 is CASRGLAENQETQYF. In DNA, the CDR3 is TGTGCCAGCAGGGGACTAGCGGAAAACCAAGAGACCCAGTACTTC.

The chain joins TRBV19 to TRBJ1-1, with TRBD1 matching 8 bases. The germline V gene has CDR1 LNHDA and CDR2 SQIVND (reference sequence). The CDR3 is 15 residues long. J lost 5 bases, V lost 3 bases, and 8 bases had no gene match. CDR3 DNA sequence: TGTGCCAGTAGTATGGTGGCAGGGGGCTTGACTGAAGCTTTCTTT. Amino acid sequence: CASSMVAGGLTEAFF.

The genes are TRBV6-5 and TRBJ1-1; D remains ambiguous. Germline values: CDR1 MNHEY, CDR2 SVGAGI. The CDR3 is made up of 14 amino acids. The ends were cut back, 5 bases at V and 1 base at J, with 11 bases in the middle. The CDR3 protein is CASSTRRGNTEAFF. The CDR3 nucleotides read TGTGCCAGCAGTACCCGGCGGGGGAACACTGAAGCTTTCTTT.

V and J are TRBV27 and TRBJ2-7, with TRBD1 identical over 8 bases. CDR1 is MNHEY, CDR2 SMNVEV, per germline (reference sequence). Germline trimming cut 4 bases from V and 6 bases from J; bases unmatched to any gene: 5. This CDR3 has 13 amino acids. Here the CDR3 reads CASSSSDRGEQYF. As DNA, the CDR3 is TGTGCCAGCAGTTCCTCCGACAGGGGCGAGCAGTACTTC.

In nucleotides, the CDR3 is TGCGCCAGCAGCCAAGAACCGGGACACCTTTCGTTCTCCTACGAGCAGTACTTC. Protein: CASSQEPGHLSFSYEQYF. The chain combines TRBV4-1 with TRBJ2-7; possibly TRBD1 for D (6 bases). CDR3 size: 18 residues. CDR1 is MGHRA, CDR2 YSYEKL, per germline. V lost 0 bases and J 0 bases, leaving 18 bases between the germline ends.

The CDR3 is CASSQGQGVGSPLHF. The CDR3 coding sequence is TGTGCCAGCAGCCAAGGACAGGGGGTAGGTTCACCCCTCCACTTT. The chain employs TRBV3-1 (or the pseudogene TRBV3-2) and TRBJ1-6; TRBD1 agrees at 9 bases. Germline V CDR1 and CDR2: LGHDT, YNNKEL (reference sequence). The CDR3 length is 15 residues. Trimming removed 1 base from V and 9 bases from J; junction bases left unmatched: 4.

The chain has TRBV5-1 and TRBJ2-2, with TRBD1 matching 7 bases. Germline-derived CDR1 and CDR2 are SGHRS and YFSETQ. The CDR3 covers 17 residues. Unmatched junction bases numbered 10, after V lost 4 bases and J lost 1 base. The CDR3 DNA follows: TGCGCCAGCAGCCCGAAAACCGGGACAGAGAACACCGGGGAGCTGTTTTTT. It is translated as CASSPKTGTENTGELFF.